Sequencing of this T cell receptor beta chain was carried out in a study of blood T cell repertoires in COVID-19. Study overall: Researchers got acute and convalescent COVID-19 samples from the United States, Italy and Spain. T cells, B-cell-depleted T cells, or PBMCs supplied cDNA or gDNA.

Trimming took off 4 bases at V and 5 bases at J, with 20 bases between the two ends. CDR1 SGHTA and CDR2 FQGTGA come from the germline V gene. This CDR3 comprises 17 residues. Original processing methods: The authors estimated nucleated cell counts from reference gene primer amplification. Using immunoSEQ multiplex PCR, the repertoire was profiled, and TCRdb retains in-frame clones only, with some absent. D and trimming were read from the DNA, whereas the V and J calls and clone size are those reported in that table. The table has about 74,000 clones, 70% to 75% seen once. The receptor comes from a man in his 70s with acute or convalescent COVID-19. The rearrangement joins TRBV7-3 to TRBJ2-2; D may be TRBD1 (5 bases). The sequencing input was peripheral blood. CDR3 bases: TGTGCCAGCAGCTCCCTTAGGTCTCAGGGCTCGACCGGGGAGCTGTTTTTT. Amino acids: CASSSLRSQGSTGELFF.